This T cell receptor beta chain appears in the sequencing data of a study of memory CD4+ T cells and cytomegalovirus serostatus. Single viable CD3+CD4+CD8-CD45RO+ cells were sorted as the memory CD4+ T cells. The ends were cut back, 5 bases at V and 0 bases at J, with 7 bases in the middle. Germline loops: CDR1 SEHNR, CDR2 FQNEAQ (reference sequence). There are 13 residues in the CDR3. Study-level results: Suggested: most of the CMV-linked TCR signature lies in CD4+ memory cells.

As regards this clone: Antigen unknown.

Authors' analysis steps: After removing out-of-frame reads, 2,204,828 distinct TCRbeta sequences remained. Data came from immunoSEQ multiplex PCR; TCRdb stores just in-frame clones and leaves some out. That table supplies the V and J calls and clone size; D and trimming were determined from the DNA. The data contain around 99,000 clones, 80% of them singletons. The origin of this receptor is an adult in good health and CMV-seropositive. The chain carries TRBV7-9 and TRBJ1-1; D gene unclear. The sequenced sample consisted of memory CD4+ T cells from blood. CDR3 nucleotide sequence: TGTGCCAGCAGCCCCACAGTGAACACTGAAGCTTTCTTT. Translating it yields CASSPTVNTEAFF.